The sequence of this T cell receptor (beta chain) was determined in a study of cytomegalovirus exposure and HLA in healthy donors. Study context: From about 200 million T cells, an earlier analysis saw approximately 110 million unique TCR beta sequences. Study outcomes and limitations: Common viral pathogens were later found to be apparently linked to several of the most significant clusters. Cytomegalovirus status, reportedly, was diagnosed with high specificity and sensitivity by the classifier.

CDR1 is SGHAT, CDR2 FQNNGV, per germline. The CDR3 runs 15 residues. J gave up 4 bases and V 6 bases, and 11 bases lay outside the gene matches. Primers included in the PCR were 60 Vbeta and 13 Jbeta primers. Data came from immunoSEQ multiplex PCR; TCRdb stores just in-frame clones and leaves some out. The table records around 120,000 clones, approximately 68% of them present only once. Points on this clone: Its target is unknown.

V is TRBV11-2 and J is TRBJ2-7; 8 nucleotides align to TRBD2. This clonotype was obtained from a man aged 30-40 years in good health and CMV-seropositive. Sequenced material: PBMCs. Here the CDR3 reads CASSHLPAGVYEQYF. The CDR3 DNA sequence: TGTGCCAGCAGTCATCTCCCAGCGGGAGTATACGAGCAGTACTTC.